The clone carrying this T cell receptor (beta chain) was seen a few times. Enrollment of patients from Seattle took place during active infection, with longitudinal follow-up. This sample was included in a study of blood T cell repertoires in COVID-19. Study information: The cDNA or gDNA used as material had been derived from T cells, B-cell-depleted T cells, or PBMCs.

Profiled with immunoSEQ multiplex PCR; TCRdb holds only in-frame clones, not every one. The sample carries some 320,000 clones, nearly 90% recorded once. This receptor was identified in a woman aged 25 to 39 with COVID-19, enrolled during active disease. The sample consisted of peripheral blood.

The DNA for the CDR3 is TGTGCCAGCAGGCTGAGCGGGGCAGGGACTAACTATGGCTACACCTTC. This gives the protein CASRLSGAGTNYGYTF. The V gene is TRBV27, the J gene TRBJ1-2; maybe TRBD1 (5 bases). The germline V gene encodes CDR1 MNHEY and CDR2 SMNVEV (reference sequence). The germline V and J ends were trimmed by 6 bases and 0 bases, with 17 bases remaining between them. CDR3 length: 16 amino acids.